This T cell receptor (beta chain) was obtained from a study of shared clonotypes between healthy human individuals. It was into CD45RA+ naive and CD45RA-negative memory subsets that the CD4+ cells were split. The CDR3 length is 15 residues. Germline CDR1 reads SGHNT; CDR2 reads YYREEE (reference sequence). The ends lost 4 bases at V and 7 bases at J; junction bases unmatched: 7. Data came from immunoSEQ multiplex PCR; TCRdb stores just in-frame clones and leaves some out. The sample carries 150,000 to 200,000 clones, about 68% recorded once. The source is a man aged 25-45 years in good health. This rearrangement joins TRBV5-4 to TRBJ2-2; 10 bases map to TRBD2. Input material: memory CD4+ T cells sorted from blood. The subset: CD45RA-negative fraction. CDR3 residues: CASSLQAGGGGELFF. The CDR3 DNA reads as TGTGCCAGCAGCCTCCAAGCGGGAGGGGGCGGGGAGCTGTTTTTT.